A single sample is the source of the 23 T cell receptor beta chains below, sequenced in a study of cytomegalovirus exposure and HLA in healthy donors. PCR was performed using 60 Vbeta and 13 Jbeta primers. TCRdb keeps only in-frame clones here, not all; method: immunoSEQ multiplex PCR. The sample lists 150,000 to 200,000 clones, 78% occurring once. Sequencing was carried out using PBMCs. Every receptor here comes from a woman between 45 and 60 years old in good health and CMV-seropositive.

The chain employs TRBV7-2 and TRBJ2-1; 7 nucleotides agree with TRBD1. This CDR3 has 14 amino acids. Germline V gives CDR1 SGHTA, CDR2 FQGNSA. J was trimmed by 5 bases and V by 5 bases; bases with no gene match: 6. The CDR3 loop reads CASSPGGRDNEQFF. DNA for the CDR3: TGTGCCAGCAGCCCAGGGGGACGGGACAATGAGCAGTTCTTC.

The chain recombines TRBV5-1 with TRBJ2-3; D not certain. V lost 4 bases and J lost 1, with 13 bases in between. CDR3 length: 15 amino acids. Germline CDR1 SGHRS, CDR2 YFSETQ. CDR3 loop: CASSHLDPGTDTQYF. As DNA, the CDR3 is TGCGCCAGCAGCCACCTAGACCCGGGCACAGATACGCAGTATTTT.

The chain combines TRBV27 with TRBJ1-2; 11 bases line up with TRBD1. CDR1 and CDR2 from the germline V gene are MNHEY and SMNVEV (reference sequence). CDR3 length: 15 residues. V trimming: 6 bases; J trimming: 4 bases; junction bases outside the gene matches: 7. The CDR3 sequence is CASSLEGTGGYGYTF. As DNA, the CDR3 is TGTGCCAGCAGCCTAGAGGGGACAGGGGGCTATGGCTACACCTTC.

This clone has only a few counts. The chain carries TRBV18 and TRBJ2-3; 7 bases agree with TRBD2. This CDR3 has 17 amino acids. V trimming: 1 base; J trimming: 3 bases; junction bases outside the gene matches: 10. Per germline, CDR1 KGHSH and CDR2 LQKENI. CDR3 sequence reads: CASSPLSAGLMTDTQYF. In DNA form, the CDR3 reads TGTGCCAGCTCACCACTCTCTGCGGGACTAATGACAGATACGCAGTATTTT.

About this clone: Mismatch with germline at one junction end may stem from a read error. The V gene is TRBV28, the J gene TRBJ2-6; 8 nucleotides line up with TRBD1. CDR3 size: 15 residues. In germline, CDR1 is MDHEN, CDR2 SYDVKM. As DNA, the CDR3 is TGTGCCAGCACGGACAGGGCAAACGGGGCCAACGGCCTGACTTTC. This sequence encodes CASTDRANGANGLTF.

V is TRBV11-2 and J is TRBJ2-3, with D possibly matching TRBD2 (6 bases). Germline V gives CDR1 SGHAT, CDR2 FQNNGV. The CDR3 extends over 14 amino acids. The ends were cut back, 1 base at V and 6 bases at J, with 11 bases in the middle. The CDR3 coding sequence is TGTGCCAGCAGCTTAGCGGGAGTTGGTGATACGCAGTATTTT. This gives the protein CASSLAGVGDTQYF.

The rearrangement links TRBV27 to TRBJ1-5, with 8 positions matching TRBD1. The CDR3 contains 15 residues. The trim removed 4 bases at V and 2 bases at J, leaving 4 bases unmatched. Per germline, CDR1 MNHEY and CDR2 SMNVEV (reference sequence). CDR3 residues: CASSSPGQGNQPQHF. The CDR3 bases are TGTGCCAGCAGTTCTCCGGGACAGGGCAATCAGCCCCAGCATTTT.

The CDR3 sequence: CASSFSGREYNEQFF. DNA of the CDR3: TGTGCCAGCAGCTTTAGCGGGAGGGAATACAATGAGCAGTTCTTC. The rearrangement uses TRBV7-3 and TRBJ2-1, with 11 bases matching TRBD2. CDR3 size: 15 residues. Trimming at V came to 3 bases and at J to 4 bases, leaving 2 bases not matched to a gene. The germline gives CDR1 SGHTA, CDR2 FQGTGA. Together with reference TRBV7-3 and TRBJ2-1, the CDR3 gives the full variable domain: GAGVSQTPSNKVTEKGKYVELRCDPISGHTALYWYRQSLGQGPEFLIYFQGTGAADDSGLPNDRFFAVRPEGSVSTLKIQRTERGDSAVYLCASSFSGREYNEQFFGPGTRLTVL.

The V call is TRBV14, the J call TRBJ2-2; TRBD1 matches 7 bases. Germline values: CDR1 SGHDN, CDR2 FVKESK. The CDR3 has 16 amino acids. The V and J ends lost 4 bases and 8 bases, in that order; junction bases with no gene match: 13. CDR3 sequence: CASSPYGTATMGELFF. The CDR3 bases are TGTGCCAGCAGCCCCTACGGGACAGCGACTATGGGGGAGCTGTTTTTT.

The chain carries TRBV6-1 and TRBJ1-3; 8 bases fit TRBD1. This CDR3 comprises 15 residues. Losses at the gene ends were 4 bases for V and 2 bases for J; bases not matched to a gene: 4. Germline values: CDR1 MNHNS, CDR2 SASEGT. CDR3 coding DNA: TGTGCCAGCAGTGTCACAGGGGGAGCTGGAAACACCATATATTTT. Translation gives CASSVTGGAGNTIYF.

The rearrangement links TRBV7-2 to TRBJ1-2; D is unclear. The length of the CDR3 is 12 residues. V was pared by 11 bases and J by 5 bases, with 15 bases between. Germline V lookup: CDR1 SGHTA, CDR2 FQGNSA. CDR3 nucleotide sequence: TGTGCCTCCCCGAGCCCCGGGTATGGCTACACCTTC. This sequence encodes CASPSPGYGYTF.

The CDR3 DNA follows: TGTGCCAGCAGCTCCGCGGGGACTAGTGGCTACACCTTC. It translates to CASSSAGTSGYTF. The chain recombines TRBV5-4 with TRBJ1-2; D may be TRBD1 (5 bases). The length of the CDR3 is 13 residues. Germline-derived CDR1 and CDR2 are SGHNT and YYREEE (reference sequence). The V end was cut by 3 bases, the J end by 7 bases, with 13 bases between. The full variable domain, completed using reference TRBV5-4 and TRBJ1-2, is ETGVTQSPTHLIKTRGQQVTLRCSSQSGHNTVSWYQQALGQGPQFIFQYYREEENGRGNFPPRFSGLQFPNYSSELNVNALELDDSALYLCASSSAGTSGYTFGSGTRLTVV.

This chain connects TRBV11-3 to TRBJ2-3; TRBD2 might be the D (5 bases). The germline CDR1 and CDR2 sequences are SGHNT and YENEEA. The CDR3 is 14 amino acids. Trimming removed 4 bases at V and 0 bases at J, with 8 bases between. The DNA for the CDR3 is TGTGCCAGCAGCTCGGGGTCTAGCACAGATACGCAGTATTTT. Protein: CASSSGSSTDTQYF.

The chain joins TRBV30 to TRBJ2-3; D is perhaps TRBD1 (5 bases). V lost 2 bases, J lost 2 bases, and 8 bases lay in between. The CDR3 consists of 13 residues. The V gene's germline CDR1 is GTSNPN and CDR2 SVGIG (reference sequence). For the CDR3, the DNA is TGTGCCTGGAGTAACAGGCTCACAGATACGCAGTATTTT. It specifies CAWSNRLTDTQYF.

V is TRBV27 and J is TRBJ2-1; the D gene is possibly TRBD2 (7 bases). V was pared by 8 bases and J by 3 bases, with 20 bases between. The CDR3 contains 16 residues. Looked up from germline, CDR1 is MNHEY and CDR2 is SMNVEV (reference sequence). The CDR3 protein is CASAGAASRHYNEQFF. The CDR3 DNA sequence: TGTGCCAGCGCGGGGGCGGCTAGCCGGCACTACAATGAGCAGTTCTTC.

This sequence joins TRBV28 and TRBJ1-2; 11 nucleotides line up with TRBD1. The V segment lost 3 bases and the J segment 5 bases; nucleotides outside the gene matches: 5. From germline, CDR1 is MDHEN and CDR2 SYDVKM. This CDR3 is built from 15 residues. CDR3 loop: CASSLWDRGVYGYTF. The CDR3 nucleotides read TGTGCCAGCAGTTTGTGGGACAGGGGGGTTTATGGCTACACCTTC.

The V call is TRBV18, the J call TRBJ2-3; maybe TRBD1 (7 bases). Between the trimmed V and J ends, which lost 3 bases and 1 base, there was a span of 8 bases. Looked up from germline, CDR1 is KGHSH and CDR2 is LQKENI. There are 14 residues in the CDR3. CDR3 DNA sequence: TGTGCCAGCTCACCCAGGGGGGGCACAGATACGCAGTATTTT. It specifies CASSPRGGTDTQYF.

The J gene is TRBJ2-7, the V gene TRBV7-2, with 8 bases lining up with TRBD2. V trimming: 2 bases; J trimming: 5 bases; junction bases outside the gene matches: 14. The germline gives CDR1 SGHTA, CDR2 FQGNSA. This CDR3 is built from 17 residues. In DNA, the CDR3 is TGTGCCAGCAGCTTACTGCCACACACCGGACTAGCCCACGAGCAGTACTTC. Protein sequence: CASSLLPHTGLAHEQYF.

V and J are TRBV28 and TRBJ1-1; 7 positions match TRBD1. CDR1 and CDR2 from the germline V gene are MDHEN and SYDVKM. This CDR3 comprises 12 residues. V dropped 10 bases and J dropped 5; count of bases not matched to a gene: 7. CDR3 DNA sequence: TGTGCCACCAGCGCAGGGGGGACTGAAGCTTTCTTT. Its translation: CATSAGGTEAFF. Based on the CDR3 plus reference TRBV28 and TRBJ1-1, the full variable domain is DVKVTQSSRYLVKRTGEKVFLECVQDMDHENMFWYRQDPGLGLRLIYFSYDVKMKEKGDIPEGYSVSREKKERFSLILESASTNQTSMYLCATSAGGTEAFFGQGTRLTVV.

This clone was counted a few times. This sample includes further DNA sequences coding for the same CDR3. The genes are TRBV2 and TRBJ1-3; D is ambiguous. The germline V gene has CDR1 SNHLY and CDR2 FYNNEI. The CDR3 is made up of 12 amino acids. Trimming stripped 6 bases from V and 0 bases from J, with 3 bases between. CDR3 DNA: TGTGCCAGCAGCTACTCTGGAAACACCATATATTTT. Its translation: CASSYSGNTIYF. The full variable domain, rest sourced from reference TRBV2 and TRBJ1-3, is EPEVTQTPSHQVTQMGQEVILRCVPISNHLYFYWYRQILGQKVEFLVSFYNNEISEKSEIFDDQFSVERPDGSNFTLKIRSTKLEDSAMYFCASSYSGNTIYFGEGSWLTVV.

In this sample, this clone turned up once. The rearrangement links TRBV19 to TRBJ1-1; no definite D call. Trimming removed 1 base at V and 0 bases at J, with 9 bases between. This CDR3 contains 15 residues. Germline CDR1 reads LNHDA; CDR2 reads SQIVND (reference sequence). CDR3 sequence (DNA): TGTGCCAGTAGTATAGTCCCGCTACTGAACACTGAAGCTTTCTTT. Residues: CASSIVPLLNTEAFF.

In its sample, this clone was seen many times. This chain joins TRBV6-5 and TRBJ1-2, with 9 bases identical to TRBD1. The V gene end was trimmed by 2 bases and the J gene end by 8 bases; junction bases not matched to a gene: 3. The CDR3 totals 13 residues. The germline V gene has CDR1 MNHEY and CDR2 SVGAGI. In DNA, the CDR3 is TGTGCCAGCAGTTACGACGGACAGGGGGGCTACACCTTC. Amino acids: CASSYDGQGGYTF.

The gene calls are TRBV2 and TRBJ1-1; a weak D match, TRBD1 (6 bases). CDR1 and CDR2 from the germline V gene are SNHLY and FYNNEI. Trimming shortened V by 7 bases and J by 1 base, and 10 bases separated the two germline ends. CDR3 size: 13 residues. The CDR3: CASTKDRNTEAFF. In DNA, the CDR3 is TGTGCCAGCACCAAGGACAGGAACACTGAAGCTTTCTTT.